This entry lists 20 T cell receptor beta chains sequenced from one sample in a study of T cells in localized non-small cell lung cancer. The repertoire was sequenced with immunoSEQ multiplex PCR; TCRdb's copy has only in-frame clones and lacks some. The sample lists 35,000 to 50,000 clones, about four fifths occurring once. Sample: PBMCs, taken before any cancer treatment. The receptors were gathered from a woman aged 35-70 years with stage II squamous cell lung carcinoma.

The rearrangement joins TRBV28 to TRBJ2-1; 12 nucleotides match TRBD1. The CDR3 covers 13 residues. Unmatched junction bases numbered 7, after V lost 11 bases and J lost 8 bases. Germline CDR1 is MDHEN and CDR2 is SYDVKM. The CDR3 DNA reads TGTGCCTGGGGGGGGACAGGGGGCGATGAGCAGTTCTTC. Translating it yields CAWGGTGGDEQFF.

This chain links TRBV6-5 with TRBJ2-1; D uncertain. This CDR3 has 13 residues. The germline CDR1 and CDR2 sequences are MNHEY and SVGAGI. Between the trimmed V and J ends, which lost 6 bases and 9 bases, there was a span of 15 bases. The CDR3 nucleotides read TGTGCCAGCAGCCTCGGATTGAGAGGTGAGCAGTTCTTC. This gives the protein CASSLGLRGEQFF.

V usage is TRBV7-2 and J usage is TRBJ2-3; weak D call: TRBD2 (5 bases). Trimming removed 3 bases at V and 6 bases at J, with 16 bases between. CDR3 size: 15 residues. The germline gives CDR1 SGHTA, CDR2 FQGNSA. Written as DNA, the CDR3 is TGTGCCAGCAGCTTCCTAGCTCTCAATGCGGATACGCAGTATTTT. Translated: CASSFLALNADTQYF.

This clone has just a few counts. In DNA, the CDR3 is TGTGCCAGCAGCGCAGACAATGAGCAGTTCTTC. Its protein is CASSADNEQFF. This chain connects TRBV9 to TRBJ2-1; D gene unclear. V lost 3 bases, J lost 5 bases, and 3 bases lay in between. The length of the CDR3 is 11 residues. Germline lookup yields CDR1 SGDLS and CDR2 YYNGEE.

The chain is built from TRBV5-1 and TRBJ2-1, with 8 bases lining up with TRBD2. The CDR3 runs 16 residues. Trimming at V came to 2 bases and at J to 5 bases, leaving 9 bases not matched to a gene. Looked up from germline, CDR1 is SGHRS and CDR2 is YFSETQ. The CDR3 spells CASSFMSGRVNNEQFF. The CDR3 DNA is TGCGCCAGCAGCTTTATGAGCGGGAGAGTTAACAATGAGCAGTTCTTC. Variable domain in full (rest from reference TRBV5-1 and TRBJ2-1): KAGVTQTPRYLIKTRGQQVTLSCSPISGHRSVSWYQQTPGQGLQFLFEYFSETQRNKGNFPGRFSGRQFSNSRSEMNVSTLELGDSALYLCASSFMSGRVNNEQFFGPGTRLTVL.

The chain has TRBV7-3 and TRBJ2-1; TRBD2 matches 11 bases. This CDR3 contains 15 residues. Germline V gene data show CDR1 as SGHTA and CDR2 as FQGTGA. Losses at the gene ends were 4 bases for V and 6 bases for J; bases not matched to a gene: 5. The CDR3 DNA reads TGTGCCAGCAGCTCTACTAGCGGGAGAAGCAATGAGCAGTTCTTC. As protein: CASSSTSGRSNEQFF.

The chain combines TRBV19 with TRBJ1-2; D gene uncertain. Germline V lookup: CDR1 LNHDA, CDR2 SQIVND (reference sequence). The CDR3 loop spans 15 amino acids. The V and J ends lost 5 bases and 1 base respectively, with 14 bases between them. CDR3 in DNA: TGTGCCAGTAGTGAAAGACCGGGAGATAACTATGGCTACACCTTC. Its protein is CASSERPGDNYGYTF.

This CDR3 reads CASSKYGGVFTDTQYF. CDR3 in DNA: TGTGCCAGTAGTAAATATGGAGGGGTATTCACAGATACGCAGTATTTT. This rearrangement joins TRBV19 to TRBJ2-3; TRBD2 might be the D (6 bases). From germline, CDR1 is LNHDA and CDR2 SQIVND (reference sequence). The CDR3 loop spans 16 amino acids. V shed 4 bases and J shed 2 bases, with 16 bases lying between them.

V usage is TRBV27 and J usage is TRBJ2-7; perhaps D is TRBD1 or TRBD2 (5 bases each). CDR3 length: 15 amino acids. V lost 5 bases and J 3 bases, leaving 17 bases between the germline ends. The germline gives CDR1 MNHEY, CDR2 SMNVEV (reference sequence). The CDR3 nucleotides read TGTGCCAGCAGTCCCTCCGGGACGCCGGTCTACGAGCAGTACTTC. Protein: CASSPSGTPVYEQYF.

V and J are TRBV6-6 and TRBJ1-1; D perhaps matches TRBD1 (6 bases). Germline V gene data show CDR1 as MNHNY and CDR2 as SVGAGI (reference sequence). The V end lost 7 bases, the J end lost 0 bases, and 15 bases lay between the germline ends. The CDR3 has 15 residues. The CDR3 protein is CASNHYRDMNTEAFF. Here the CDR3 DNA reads TGTGCCAGCAACCACTACCGGGACATGAACACTGAAGCTTTCTTT.

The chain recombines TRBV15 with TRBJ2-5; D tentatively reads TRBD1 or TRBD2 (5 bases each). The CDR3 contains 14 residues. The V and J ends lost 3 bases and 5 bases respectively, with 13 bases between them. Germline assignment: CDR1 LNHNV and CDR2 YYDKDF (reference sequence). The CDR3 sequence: CATSSDNWGETQYF. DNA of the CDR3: TGTGCCACCAGCAGCGACAATTGGGGGGAGACCCAGTACTTC.

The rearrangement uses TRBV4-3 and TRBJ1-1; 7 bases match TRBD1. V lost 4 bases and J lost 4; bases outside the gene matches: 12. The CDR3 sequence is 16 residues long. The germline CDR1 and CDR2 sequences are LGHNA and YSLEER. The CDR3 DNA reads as TGCGCCAGCAGCCCCGGGACAGCCACTTGGGGCACTGAAGCTTTCTTT. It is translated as CASSPGTATWGTEAFF.

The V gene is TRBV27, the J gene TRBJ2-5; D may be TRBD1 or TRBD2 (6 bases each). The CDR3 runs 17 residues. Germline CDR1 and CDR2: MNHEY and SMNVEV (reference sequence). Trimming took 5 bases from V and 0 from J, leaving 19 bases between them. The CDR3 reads CASSGGRTTGYQETQYF. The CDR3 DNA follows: TGTGCCAGCAGTGGGGGGAGGACTACAGGGTACCAAGAGACCCAGTACTTC.

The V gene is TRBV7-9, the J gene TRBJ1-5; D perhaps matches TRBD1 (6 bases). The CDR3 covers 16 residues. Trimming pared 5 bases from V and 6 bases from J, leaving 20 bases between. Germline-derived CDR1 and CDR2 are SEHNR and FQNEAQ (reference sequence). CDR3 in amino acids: CASSLGTKNFPQPQHF. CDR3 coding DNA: TGTGCCAGCAGCCTCGGGACAAAGAATTTTCCTCAGCCCCAGCATTTT.

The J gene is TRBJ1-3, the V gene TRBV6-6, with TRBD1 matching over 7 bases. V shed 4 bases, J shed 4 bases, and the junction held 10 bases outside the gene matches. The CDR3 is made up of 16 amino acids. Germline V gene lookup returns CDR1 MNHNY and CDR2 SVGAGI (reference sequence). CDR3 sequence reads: CASSSFNTGDGNTIYF. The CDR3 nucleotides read TGTGCCAGCAGTTCTTTCAACACAGGGGACGGAAACACCATATATTTT.

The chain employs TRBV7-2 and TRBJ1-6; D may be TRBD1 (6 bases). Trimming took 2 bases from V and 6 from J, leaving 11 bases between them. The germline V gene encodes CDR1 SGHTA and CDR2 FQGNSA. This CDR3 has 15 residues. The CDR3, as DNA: TGTGCCAGCAGCTTACGACAGGCAGTTAATTCACCCCTCCACTTT. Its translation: CASSLRQAVNSPLHF.

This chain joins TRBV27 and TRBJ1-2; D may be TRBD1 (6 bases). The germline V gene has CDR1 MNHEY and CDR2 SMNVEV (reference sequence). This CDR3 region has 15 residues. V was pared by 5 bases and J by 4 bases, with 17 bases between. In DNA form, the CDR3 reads TGTGCCAGCAGTCCACAGGGTTATTTCGTCTATGGCTACACCTTC. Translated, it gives CASSPQGYFVYGYTF.

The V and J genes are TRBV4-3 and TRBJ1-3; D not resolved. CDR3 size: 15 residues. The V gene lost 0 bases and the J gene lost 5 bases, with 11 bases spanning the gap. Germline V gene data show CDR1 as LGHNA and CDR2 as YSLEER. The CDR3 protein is CASSQELSFRNTIYF. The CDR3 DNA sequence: TGCGCCAGCAGCCAAGAACTGAGTTTCCGAAACACCATATATTTT.

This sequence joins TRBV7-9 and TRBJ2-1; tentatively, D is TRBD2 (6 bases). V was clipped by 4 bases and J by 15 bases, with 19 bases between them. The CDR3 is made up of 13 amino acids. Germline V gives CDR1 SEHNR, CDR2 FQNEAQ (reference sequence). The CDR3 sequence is CASSSDLTSHPFF. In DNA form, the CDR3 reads TGTGCCAGCAGCTCGGATCTGACTAGTCATCCGTTCTTC.

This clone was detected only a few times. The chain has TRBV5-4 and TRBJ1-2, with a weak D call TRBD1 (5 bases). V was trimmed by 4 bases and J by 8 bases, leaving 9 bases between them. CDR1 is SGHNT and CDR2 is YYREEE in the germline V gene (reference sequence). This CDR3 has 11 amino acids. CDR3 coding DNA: TGTGCCAGCAGCCAGGGCTCAGGCTACACCTTC. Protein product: CASSQGSGYTF.